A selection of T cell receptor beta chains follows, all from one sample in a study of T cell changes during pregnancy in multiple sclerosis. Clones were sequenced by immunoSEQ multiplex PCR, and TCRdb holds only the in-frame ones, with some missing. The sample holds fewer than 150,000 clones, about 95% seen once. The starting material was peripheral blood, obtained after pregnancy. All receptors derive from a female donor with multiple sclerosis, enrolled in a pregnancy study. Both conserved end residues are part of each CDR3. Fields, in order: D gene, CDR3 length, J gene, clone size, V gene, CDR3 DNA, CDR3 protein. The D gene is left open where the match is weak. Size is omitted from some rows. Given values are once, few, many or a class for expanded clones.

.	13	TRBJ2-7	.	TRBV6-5	TGTGCCAGCAGTTACTCGACTACCTACGAGCAGTACTTC	CASSYSTTYEQYF
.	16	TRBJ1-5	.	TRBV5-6	TGTGCCAGCAGCTTGGGCGCGGGGGCGAGCAATCAGCCCCAGCATTTT	CASSLGAGASNQPQHF
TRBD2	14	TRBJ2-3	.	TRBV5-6	TGTGCCAGCAGCAAAACTAGCGCGGCAGATACGCAGTATTTT	CASSKTSAADTQYF
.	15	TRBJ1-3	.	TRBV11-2	TGTGCCAGCAGCTTACGGGACATCTCTGGAAACACCATATATTTT	CASSLRDISGNTIYF
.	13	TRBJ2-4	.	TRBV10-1	TGCGCCGGGGCGGACGGCCCCAAAAACATTCAGTACTTC	CAGADGPKNIQYF
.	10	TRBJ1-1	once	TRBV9	TGTGCCAGCAGCGCAAATGAAGCTTTCTTT	CASSANEAFF
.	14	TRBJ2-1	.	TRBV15	TGTGCCACCAGCAGAGATGTAGTGGGGCATGAGCAGTTCTTC	CATSRDVVGHEQFF
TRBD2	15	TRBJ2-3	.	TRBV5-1	TGCGCCAGCAGCGACGGACTAGCGGGAACAGATACGCAGTATTTT	CASSDGLAGTDTQYF
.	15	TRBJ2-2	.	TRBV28	TGTGCCAGCAGTTTATTCCAGGAGAACACCGGGGAGCTGTTTTTT	CASSLFQENTGELFF
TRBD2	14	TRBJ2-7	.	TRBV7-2	TGTGCCAGCAGCTTGCCGGGACTAGTCCGCGAGCAGTACTTC	CASSLPGLVREQYF
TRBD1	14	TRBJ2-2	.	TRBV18	TGTGCCAGCTCGGAGGGACAGGCCACCGGGGAGCTGTTTTTT	CASSEGQATGELFF
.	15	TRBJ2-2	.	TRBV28	TGTGCCAGCAGTTTAAGCCTCACGAACACCGGGGAGCTGTTTTTT	CASSLSLTNTGELFF
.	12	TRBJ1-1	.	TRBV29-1	TGCAGCGCGTCCGCGGTCGGCACTGAAGCTTTCTTT	CSASAVGTEAFF
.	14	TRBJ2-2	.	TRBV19	TGTGCCAGTAGTATCCTAGCAGGCACCGGGGAGCTGTTTTTT	CASSILAGTGELFF
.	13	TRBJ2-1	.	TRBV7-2	TGTGCCAGCAGCTCCCCCCTTTACAATGAGCAGTTCTTC	CASSSPLYNEQFF
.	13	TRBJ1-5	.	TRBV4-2	TGTGCCAGCAGCCAGGACACAAATCAGCCCCAGCATTTT	CASSQDTNQPQHF
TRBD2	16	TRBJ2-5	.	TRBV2	TGTGCCAGCAGTGACGGGCGGCGCGGGAGGGGTGAGACCCAGTACTTC	CASSDGRRGRGETQYF
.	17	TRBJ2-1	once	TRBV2	TGTGCCAGCAGTACCGGGACTCCCAGGATCTCCTACAATGAGCAGTTCTTC	CASSTGTPRISYNEQFF
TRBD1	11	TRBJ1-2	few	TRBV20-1	TGCAGTGCATGGACAGGCTATGGCTACACCTTC	CSAWTGYGYTF
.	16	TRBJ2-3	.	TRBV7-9	TGTGCCAGCAGCTTAGGCCCCCTGACAGCGCCCGGTACGCAGTATTTT	CASSLGPLTAPGTQYF
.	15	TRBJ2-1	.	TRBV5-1	TGCGCCAGCAGTCCAGACAGCGGGTACTACAATGAGCAGTTCTTC	CASSPDSGYYNEQFF
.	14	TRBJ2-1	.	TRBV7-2	TGTGCCAGCAGCCCCTGGACACCTTGGGATGAGCAGTTCTTC	CASSPWTPWDEQFF
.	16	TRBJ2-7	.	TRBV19	TGTGCCAGTAGTAGCCTCCCTTGGCGGGATGCCTACGAGCAGTACTTC	CASSSLPWRDAYEQYF
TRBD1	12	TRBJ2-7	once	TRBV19	TGTGCCAGCAGACAGGGAACCTACGAGCAGTACTTC	CASRQGTYEQYF
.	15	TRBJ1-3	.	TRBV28	TGTGCCAGCAATCCGGGTCGGGGAGACGGAAACACCATATATTTT	CASNPGRGDGNTIYF
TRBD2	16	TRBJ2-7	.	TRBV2	TGTGCCAGCAAAGGCCTCTCAGCGGGAAGCGCCTACGAGCAGTACTTC	CASKGLSAGSAYEQYF
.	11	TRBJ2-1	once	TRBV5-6	TGTGCCAGCAGCTTCGACAATGAGCAGTTCTTC	CASSFDNEQFF
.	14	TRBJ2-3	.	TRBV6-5	TGTGCCAGCAGTCCAGGGTATCGCACAGATACGCAGTATTTT	CASSPGYRTDTQYF
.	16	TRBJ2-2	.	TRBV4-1	TGCGCCAGCAGCCAAGAGTGGGGGAGGTACACCGGGGAGCTGTTTTTT	CASSQEWGRYTGELFF
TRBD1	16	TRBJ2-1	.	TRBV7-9	TGTGCCAGCAGCTTATGGGGGGGACAGGGAAACAATGAGCAGTTCTTC	CASSLWGGQGNNEQFF
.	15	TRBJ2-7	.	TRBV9	TGTGCCAGCAGCGTAGAGGAAATCGGGACCTACGAGCAGTACTTC	CASSVEEIGTYEQYF
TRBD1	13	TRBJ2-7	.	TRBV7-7	TGTGCTAGCAGCTGGACAGGGTACAACGAGCAGTACTTC	CASSWTGYNEQYF
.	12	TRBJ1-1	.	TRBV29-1	TGCAGCTTAAAATTTGGGAGGGGTGAAGCTTTCTTT	CSLKFGRGEAFF